By sample fraction, the clone carrying this T cell receptor (beta chain) is medium-sized. Genomic DNA, serving as template, underwent TCR beta VDJ and CDR3 profiling. A single record per CDR3 protein comes from TCRdb applying MiXCR to the reads. The sample records about 220,000 distinct CDR3 sequences, 34% being singletons. These data originate in a study of CD8+CD57+ T cells in acquired aplastic anemia. This receptor was taken from a human donor in good health, serving as a control. Sequenced sample: sorted CD4+, CD8+, or CD8+CD57+ T cells (not recorded which) from PBMCs.

The CDR3 bases are TGCGCCAGCAGTGACAACACAGATACGCAGTATTTT. This encodes CASSDNTDTQYF. The chain uses TRBV10-2 and TRBJ2-3; D gene unclear. The CDR3 spans 12 residues. V lost 3 bases, J lost 2 bases, and 3 bases lay in between. The germline V gene encodes CDR1 WSHSY and CDR2 SAAADI.